This T cell receptor (beta chain) emerged from a study of T cells in Graves' hyperthyroidism and ophthalmopathy. CDR3 length: 14 residues. Germline CDR1 and CDR2: SQVTM and ANQGSEA. Amplified regions were TCR beta CDR3 sequences from RNA transcripts. A first-round RT-PCR of the TCR CDR3 used the HTBI primer set. TCRdb re-analysed the multiplex PCR reads in MiXCR, keeping a single row per CDR3 protein. The sample lists 610,000 or so distinct CDR3 sequences, 35% to 55% seen once, with around 7.7% in the top ten. This chain connects TRBV29-1 to TRBJ2-5, with a tentative D call TRBD1 (5 bases). Near its end, the DNA agrees better with TRBJ2-1, so the J call may be wrong. The sequence came from a woman aged 18-29 years with Graves' hyperthyroidism. Sample: peripheral blood or thyroid tissue (not recorded which). The chain's CDR3 is CSVEQGLGYNEQFF. CDR3 nucleotide sequence: TGCAGCGTTGAACAGGGATTAGGGTACAATGAGCAGTTCTTC.